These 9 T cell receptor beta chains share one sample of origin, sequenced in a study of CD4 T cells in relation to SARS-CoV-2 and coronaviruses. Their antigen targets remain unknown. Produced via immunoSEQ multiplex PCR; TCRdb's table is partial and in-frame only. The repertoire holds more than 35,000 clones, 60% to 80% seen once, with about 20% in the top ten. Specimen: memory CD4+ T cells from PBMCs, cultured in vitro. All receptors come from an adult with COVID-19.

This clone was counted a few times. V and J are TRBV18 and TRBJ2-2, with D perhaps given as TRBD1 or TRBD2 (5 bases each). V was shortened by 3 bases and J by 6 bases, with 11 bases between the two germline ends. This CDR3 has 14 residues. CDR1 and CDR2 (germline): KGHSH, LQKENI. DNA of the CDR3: TGTGCCAGCTCACCTCAACAGGAGGCCGGGGAGCTGTTTTTT. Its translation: CASSPQQEAGELFF.

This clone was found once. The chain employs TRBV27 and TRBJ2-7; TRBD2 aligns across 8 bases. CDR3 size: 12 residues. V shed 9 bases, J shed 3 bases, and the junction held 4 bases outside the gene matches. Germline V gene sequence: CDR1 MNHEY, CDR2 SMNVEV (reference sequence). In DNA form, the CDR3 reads TGTGCCAGAAAAACTAGCGGCTACGAGCAGTACTTC. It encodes CARKTSGYEQYF.

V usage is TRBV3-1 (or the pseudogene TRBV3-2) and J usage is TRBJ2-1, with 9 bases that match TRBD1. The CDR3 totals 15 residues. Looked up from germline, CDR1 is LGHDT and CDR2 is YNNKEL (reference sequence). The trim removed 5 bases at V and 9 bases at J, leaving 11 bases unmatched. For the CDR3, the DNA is TGTGCCAGCAGCATCGGGACAGGGCGAGGCAGTGAGCAGTTCTTC. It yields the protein CASSIGTGRGSEQFF.

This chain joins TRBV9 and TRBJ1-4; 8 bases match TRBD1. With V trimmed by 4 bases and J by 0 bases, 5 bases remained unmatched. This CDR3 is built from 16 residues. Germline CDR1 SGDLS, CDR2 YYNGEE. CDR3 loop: CASSPRQGPTNEKLFF. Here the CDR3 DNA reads TGTGCCAGCAGCCCGCGACAGGGGCCAACTAATGAAAAACTGTTTTTT.

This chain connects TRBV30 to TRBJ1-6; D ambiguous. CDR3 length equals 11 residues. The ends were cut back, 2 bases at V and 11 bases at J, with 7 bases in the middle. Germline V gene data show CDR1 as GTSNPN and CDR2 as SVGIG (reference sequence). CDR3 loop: CAWSQGTPLHF. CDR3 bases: TGTGCCTGGAGTCAAGGGACACCCCTCCACTTT.

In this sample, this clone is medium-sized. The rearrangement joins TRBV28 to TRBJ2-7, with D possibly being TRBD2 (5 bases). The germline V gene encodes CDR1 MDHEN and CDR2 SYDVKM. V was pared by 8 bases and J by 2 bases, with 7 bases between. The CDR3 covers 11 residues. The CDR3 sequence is CASGLTYEQYF. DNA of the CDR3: TGTGCCAGCGGACTGACCTACGAGCAGTACTTC.

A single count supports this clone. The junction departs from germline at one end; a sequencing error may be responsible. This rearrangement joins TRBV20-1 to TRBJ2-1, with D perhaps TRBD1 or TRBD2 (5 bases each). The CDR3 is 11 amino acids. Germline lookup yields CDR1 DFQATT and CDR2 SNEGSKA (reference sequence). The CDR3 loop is CSAGSPNWGLF. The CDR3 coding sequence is TGCAGTGCTGGGAGTCCAAACTGGGGACTCTTC.

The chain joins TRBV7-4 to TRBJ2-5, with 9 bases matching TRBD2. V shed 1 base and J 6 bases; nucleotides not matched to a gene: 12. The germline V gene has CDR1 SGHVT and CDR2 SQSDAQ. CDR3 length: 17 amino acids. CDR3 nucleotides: TGTGCCAGCAGCTTAGTTAGGTGGCTAGCGGGAAGGAAGACCCAGTACTTC. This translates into CASSLVRWLAGRKTQYF.

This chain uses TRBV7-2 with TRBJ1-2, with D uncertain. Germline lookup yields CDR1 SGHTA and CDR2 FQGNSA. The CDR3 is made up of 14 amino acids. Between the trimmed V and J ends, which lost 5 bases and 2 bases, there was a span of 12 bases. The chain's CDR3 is CASSLTAQNYGYTF. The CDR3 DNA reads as TGTGCCAGCAGCCTCACGGCCCAAAACTATGGCTACACCTTC.